This is a list of T cell receptor beta chains from one sample in a study of cytomegalovirus exposure and HLA in healthy donors. Data came from immunoSEQ multiplex PCR; TCRdb stores just in-frame clones and leaves some out. The data show under 150,000 clones, 70% to 80% seen once. Source material: PBMCs. The origin of the receptors is a woman aged 40-49 years in good health and CMV-seropositive. The CDR3 runs from the conserved cysteine through the conserved F or W. The D gene is left open where the match is weak. Where a row states a size, it is once, few, many or the class of an expanded clone; other rows omit it.

clone_size j_call d_call v_call cdr3_nt cdr3_aa
once TRBJ2-5 NA TRBV28 TGTGCCAGCACCACAGTCGGAGAGACCCAGTACTTC CASTTVGETQYF
NA TRBJ2-7 NA TRBV6-5 TGTGCCAGCAGTCCCAGGGTATACTCCTACGAGCAGTACTTC CASSPRVYSYEQYF
NA TRBJ2-1 NA TRBV5-1 TGCGCCAGCAGCTTGATTGGGACACAATACAATGAGCAGTTCTTC CASSLIGTQYNEQFF
NA TRBJ1-1 NA TRBV5-8 TGTGCCAGCAGCTCGGAGGCAAGTACTGAAGCTTTCTTT CASSSEASTEAFF
NA TRBJ1-1 TRBD1 TRBV5-1 TGCGCCAGCAGCTTAGGGGACAGGGGGCAAAGAGCTTTCTTT CASSLGDRGQRAFF
NA TRBJ2-1 TRBD2 TRBV9 TGTGCCAGCAGCCGTAGTACGAGCGGGAGGGCAGTTGAGCAGTTCTTC CASSRSTSGRAVEQFF
NA TRBJ1-1 NA TRBV6-5 TGTGCCAGCAGTTACGGGCAGGAAGCTTTCTTT CASSYGQEAFF
NA TRBJ1-1 NA TRBV5-1 TGCGCCAGCAGCCCCGGGGTTACGAACACTGAAGCTTTCTTT CASSPGVTNTEAFF
NA TRBJ1-5 NA TRBV6-6 TGTGCCAGCACAACAGCTTATAGCAATCAGCCCCAGCATTTT CASTTAYSNQPQHF
NA TRBJ2-5 TRBD2 TRBV5-6 TGTGCCAGCAGCCGGGAGGTGCTAGCCGAGGAGACCCAGTACTTC CASSREVLAEETQYF